This entry lists 30 T cell receptor beta chains sequenced from one sample in a study of shared T cell receptors in the human thymus. Clones were sequenced by immunoSEQ multiplex PCR, and TCRdb holds only the in-frame ones, with some missing. The top ten hold 0.008% to 0.011% of the sample, which has hundreds of thousands of clones, 85% to 90% seen once. The same data also went into a second study, on human thymus T cells.

Source material: thymocytes. The receptor set was obtained from a boy in the first two years of life with a congenital heart defect.

The chain links TRBV27 to TRBJ2-1; 10 positions match TRBD2. Germline CDR1 reads MNHEY; CDR2 reads SMNVEV (reference sequence). The junction had 7 bases not matched to a gene; V was cut back by 1 base and J by 4 bases. The CDR3 spans 17 residues. CDR3 DNA: TGTGCCAGCAGTTTATTCGCTAGCGGGAGAAATTACAATGAGCAGTTCTTC. It codes for CASSLFASGRNYNEQFF.

This clone was detected only a few times. The chain employs TRBV19 and TRBJ1-5; the D gene is possibly TRBD1 (6 bases). CDR1 and CDR2 (germline): LNHDA, SQIVND (reference sequence). The CDR3 has 17 residues. Trimming removed 4 bases from V and 0 bases from J, with 16 bases in between. CDR3 residues: CASSKLGHTNSNQPQHF. The CDR3 DNA reads TGTGCCAGTAGTAAGCTGGGACACACAAATAGCAATCAGCCCCAGCATTTT.

The chain carries TRBV4-3 and TRBJ1-5, with no clear D. The CDR3 is 18 amino acids. Germline CDR1 reads LGHNA; CDR2 reads YSLEER. V was shortened by 0 bases and J by 1 base, with 16 bases between the two germline ends. The CDR3 region is CASSQERIRVWSNQPQHF. In DNA, the CDR3 is TGCGCCAGCAGCCAAGAGCGTATCCGGGTCTGGAGCAATCAGCCCCAGCATTTT.

The rearrangement joins TRBV28 to TRBJ2-5, with 7 positions matching TRBD2. Germline CDR1 and CDR2: MDHEN and SYDVKM. The CDR3 has 16 residues. The ends lost 3 bases at V and 5 bases at J; junction bases unmatched: 12. The CDR3 loop reads CASSFPYREERETQYF. The CDR3, as DNA: TGTGCCAGCAGTTTCCCATATCGGGAGGAAAGGGAGACCCAGTACTTC.

V and J are TRBV15 and TRBJ2-7; 8 nucleotides match TRBD1. The DNA end is a closer match to TRBJ2-5, so the J assignment may be wrong. From germline, CDR1 is LNHNV and CDR2 YYDKDF (reference sequence). The CDR3 is 13 residues long. CDR3 amino acids: CATQQGASETQYF. CDR3 nucleotides: TGTGCCACCCAGCAGGGGGCTTCAGAGACCCAGTACTTC.

V is TRBV9 and J is TRBJ2-2; TRBD2 matches at 14 bases. This CDR3 region has 16 residues. Germline trimming cut 3 bases from V and 4 bases from J; bases unmatched to any gene: 2. Germline-derived CDR1 and CDR2 are SGDLS and YYNGEE. Written as DNA, the CDR3 is TGTGCCAGCAGCGCGGGACTAGCGGGAGTCACCGGGGAGCTGTTTTTT. It specifies CASSAGLAGVTGELFF.

The gene calls are TRBV27 and TRBJ1-1, with D unclear. The V end was cut by 2 bases, the J end by 4 bases, with 8 bases between. CDR3 length equals 13 residues. The germline V gene has CDR1 MNHEY and CDR2 SMNVEV (reference sequence). CDR3 protein: CASSLTGSTEAFF. CDR3 bases: TGTGCCAGCAGTTTAACCGGGAGCACTGAAGCTTTCTTT.

J is TRBJ2-7 and V is TRBV4-1; TRBD1 might be the D (6 bases). The CDR3 totals 12 residues. CDR1 MGHRA and CDR2 YSYEKL come from the germline V gene. Deletions cut 3 bases from V and 6 bases from J, with 9 bases between. CDR3 region: CASSHPRGEQYF. As DNA, the CDR3 is TGCGCCAGCAGCCACCCCAGGGGCGAGCAGTACTTC.

The J gene is TRBJ2-2, the V gene TRBV30; weak D call: TRBD2 (6 bases). Germline V gives CDR1 GTSNPN, CDR2 SVGIG (reference sequence). The CDR3 loop spans 17 amino acids. Trimming removed 2 bases from V and 4 bases from J, with 20 bases in between. CDR3 sequence (DNA): TGTGCCTGGAGTTACCCTGGGATAGCGGAATCCACCGGGGAGCTGTTTTTT. Protein sequence: CAWSYPGIAESTGELFF.

This clone has a handful of counts. The rearrangement links TRBV13 to TRBJ1-2; no definite D call. Trimming took off 5 bases at V and 3 bases at J, with 16 bases between the two ends. The CDR3 has 15 residues. Germline-derived CDR1 and CDR2 are PRHDT and FYEKMQ (reference sequence). The CDR3 nucleotides are TGTGCCAGCAGCCTCAAACGAAAGAGGGACTATGGCTACACCTTC. As protein: CASSLKRKRDYGYTF.

The chain couples TRBV21-1 to TRBJ2-5; the D call in the table, TRBD2, was not verified against the DNA. TRBV21-1 is a pseudogene segment. The CDR3 covers 13 residues. The CDR3 sequence: CASSKTPQETQYF. The CDR3 nucleotides read TGTGCCAGCAGCAAAACTCCGCAAGAGACCCAGTACTTC.

The V call is TRBV29-1, the J call TRBJ2-3; TRBD1 aligns across 7 bases. The CDR3 has 18 amino acids. J lost 0 bases, V lost 2 bases, and 14 bases had no gene match. CDR1 SQVTM and CDR2 ANQGSEA come from the germline V gene. In nucleotides, the CDR3 is TGCAGCGTTGAATGGGGGACAGCCGAGATAACTAGCACAGATACGCAGTATTTT. Amino acids: CSVEWGTAEITSTDTQYF.

The chain joins TRBV19 to TRBJ2-7; the match to TRBD1 covers 8 bases. Trimming removed 3 bases from V and 11 bases from J; junction bases left unmatched: 21. CDR3 length equals 17 residues. Germline assignment: CDR1 LNHDA and CDR2 SQIVND (reference sequence). The CDR3 DNA reads TGTGCCAGTAGTATTCGAACTCGGGACAGGACGAACAGGGCGGAGTACTTC. Translated, it gives CASSIRTRDRTNRAEYF.

This clone was seen just once. The rearrangement joins TRBV6-5 to TRBJ2-5, with D perhaps matching TRBD2 (5 bases). CDR3 length: 15 residues. Germline V gene sequence: CDR1 MNHEY, CDR2 SVGAGI. Trimming took off 5 bases at V and 1 base at J, with 14 bases between the two ends. CDR3 DNA sequence: TGTGCCAGCAGTCCCCGGTCTGCGGGCCAAGAGACCCAGTACTTC. It encodes CASSPRSAGQETQYF.

This chain connects TRBV14 to TRBJ2-3; D is possibly TRBD2 (6 bases). CDR3 length: 14 amino acids. V lost 1 base to trimming and J lost 6 bases, with 11 bases between them. The germline V gene encodes CDR1 SGHDN and CDR2 FVKESK. CDR3 sequence reads: CASSQGGEADTQYF. The CDR3 region has the DNA TGTGCCAGCAGCCAAGGGGGGGAGGCCGATACGCAGTATTTT.

V usage is TRBV28 and J usage is TRBJ1-2; possibly TRBD1 for D (5 bases). Trimming shortened V by 6 bases and J by 6 bases, and 17 bases separated the two germline ends. Germline loops: CDR1 MDHEN, CDR2 SYDVKM. The CDR3 contains 14 residues. CDR3 sequence (DNA): TGTGCCAGCAGCCCCGGGGGTCCTTTGGATGGCTACACCTTC. Translating it yields CASSPGGPLDGYTF.

The V and J genes are TRBV10-3 and TRBJ2-4; TRBD1 might be the D (6 bases). Germline V lookup: CDR1 ENHRY, CDR2 SYGVKD. V dropped 8 bases and J dropped 6 bases, with 17 bases sitting between them. This CDR3 has 14 residues. The CDR3 spells CAIARDTCSNIQYF. CDR3 bases: TGTGCCATCGCACGGGACACCTGCTCAAACATTCAGTACTTC.

This clone appeared once. The V gene is TRBV6-5, the J gene TRBJ1-3, with D uncertain. Per the germline V gene, CDR1 is MNHEY and CDR2 is SVGAGI. V was trimmed by 2 bases and J by 4 bases, leaving 15 bases between them. The CDR3 is made up of 16 amino acids. CDR3 region: CASSYVRGVWGNTIYF. The DNA of the CDR3 is TGTGCCAGCAGTTACGTTCGGGGAGTGTGGGGAAACACCATATATTTT.

This chain joins TRBV4-3 and TRBJ2-3; 10 nucleotides align to TRBD2. The CDR3 has 15 amino acids. Trimming removed 0 bases from V and 10 bases from J; junction bases left unmatched: 7. CDR1 and CDR2 from the germline V gene are LGHNA and YSLEER. CDR3 protein: CASSQDAPSGSAQYF. The DNA for the CDR3 is TGCGCCAGCAGCCAAGATGCGCCTAGCGGGAGTGCGCAGTATTTT.

This clone appeared once. This chain uses TRBV2 with TRBJ2-4; D not certain. Germline V CDR1 and CDR2: SNHLY, FYNNEI. V dropped 3 bases and J dropped 0 bases, with 9 bases sitting between them. The CDR3 is 15 residues long. CDR3 region: CASSDFALAKNIQYF. For the CDR3, the DNA is TGTGCCAGCAGTGATTTCGCACTAGCCAAAAACATTCAGTACTTC.

V gene TRBV28 combines with J gene TRBJ2-7; possibly TRBD2 for D (5 bases). CDR1 and CDR2 from the germline V gene are MDHEN and SYDVKM. The CDR3 runs 14 residues. Trimming pared 2 bases from V and 4 bases from J, leaving 12 bases between. The CDR3 is CASSLRTAPYEQYF. The DNA for the CDR3 is TGTGCCAGCAGTTTACGGACTGCCCCTTACGAGCAGTACTTC.

The genes are TRBV2 and TRBJ2-7; 8 bases match TRBD1. The CDR3 is 15 residues long. The V segment lost 4 bases and the J segment 1 base; nucleotides outside the gene matches: 6. Looked up from germline, CDR1 is SNHLY and CDR2 is FYNNEI. The DNA of the CDR3 is TGTGCCAGCAGTGCCTCGGGACAGGCATCCTACGAGCAGTACTTC. Protein: CASSASGQASYEQYF.

The chain employs TRBV9 and TRBJ1-1; 8 nucleotides align to TRBD1. The V segment lost 0 bases and the J segment 1 base; nucleotides outside the gene matches: 8. This CDR3 region has 17 residues. Germline V gives CDR1 SGDLS, CDR2 YYNGEE. This chain's CDR3 is CASSVGGTGLGNTEAFF. The CDR3 region has the DNA TGTGCCAGCAGCGTAGGTGGGACAGGTCTTGGGAACACTGAAGCTTTCTTT.

The V and J genes are TRBV7-2 and TRBJ2-7; 10 bases align to TRBD2. The CDR3 sequence is 16 residues long. Germline CDR1 reads SGHTA; CDR2 reads FQGNSA. Trimming removed 4 bases from V and 0 bases from J; junction bases left unmatched: 6. CDR3 region: CASSYTGTSASYEQYF. The DNA for the CDR3 is TGTGCCAGCAGCTACACCGGGACTAGCGCCTCCTACGAGCAGTACTTC.

The V and J genes are TRBV7-9 and TRBJ2-3; tentatively, D is TRBD1 (6 bases). Germline CDR1 is SEHNR and CDR2 is FQNEAQ (reference sequence). Trimming removed 7 bases from V and 6 bases from J, with 14 bases in between. This CDR3 has 13 residues. The CDR3 protein is CASTPGTRDTQYF. The CDR3 DNA follows: TGTGCCAGCACCCCAGGGACACGGGATACGCAGTATTTT.

There are a few counts of this clone. The chain uses TRBV7-9 and TRBJ2-6, with a tentative D call TRBD2 (5 bases). V lost 11 bases to trimming and J lost 0 bases, with 17 bases between them. Germline loops: CDR1 SEHNR, CDR2 FQNEAQ (reference sequence). The CDR3 loop spans 16 amino acids. CDR3 region: CALLEAESSGANVLTF. CDR3 DNA: TGTGCCCTACTGGAGGCAGAGAGCTCTGGGGCCAACGTCCTGACTTTC.

The gene calls are TRBV19 and TRBJ1-1, with 7 bases fitting TRBD1. V was pared by 3 bases and J by 5 bases, with 6 bases of the junction left unmatched. Per germline, CDR1 LNHDA and CDR2 SQIVND (reference sequence). The CDR3 contains 14 residues. The CDR3 sequence: CASSMRRGSTEAFF. The DNA of the CDR3 is TGTGCCAGTAGTATGCGCAGGGGGAGTACTGAAGCTTTCTTT.

V and J are TRBV4-3 and TRBJ1-2, with unresolved D. Trimming stripped 3 bases from V and 9 bases from J, with 14 bases between. Germline values: CDR1 LGHNA, CDR2 YSLEER. The length of the CDR3 is 13 residues. The CDR3 protein is CASSQGRRDRYTF. The CDR3, as DNA: TGCGCCAGCAGCCAGGGCCGACGGGATCGCTACACCTTC.

The chain joins TRBV14 to TRBJ1-1; maybe TRBD1 (6 bases). Trimming stripped 6 bases from V and 4 bases from J, with 9 bases between. CDR3 length: 12 amino acids. Germline V gene sequence: CDR1 SGHDN, CDR2 FVKESK. CDR3 DNA sequence: TGTGCCAGCAGTAGAGGGGGCACTGAAGCTTTCTTT. It translates to CASSRGGTEAFF.

This chain joins TRBV12-5 and TRBJ2-5; D is possibly TRBD1 (6 bases). The CDR3 spans 15 residues. V was shortened by 6 bases and J by 1 base, with 15 bases between the two germline ends. Germline CDR1 is LGHNT and CDR2 is FRNRAP. The CDR3 region has the DNA TGTGCTAGTGGCCCTGGACAGCTGCTCCAAGAGACCCAGTACTTC. It codes for CASGPGQLLQETQYF.